The 10 T cell receptor beta chains in this list originate from one sample, sequenced in a study of blood T cell repertoires in COVID-19. Measured with immunoSEQ multiplex PCR; TCRdb has only the in-frame clones, and not every one. The top ten hold roughly 10% of the sample, which has about 400,000 clones, around nine tenths seen once. The sample was PBMCs or T cells enriched from blood (not recorded which). Receptors were obtained from a woman aged 45-65 years who had recovered from COVID-19.

To note about this clone: The sample has other DNA sequences that encode this CDR3 too. The rearrangement joins TRBV18 to TRBJ1-1; maybe TRBD1 (6 bases). The CDR3 totals 12 residues. Germline V lookup: CDR1 KGHSH, CDR2 LQKENI. V lost 8 bases to trimming and J lost 1 base, with 8 bases between them. CDR3 DNA sequence: TGTGCCAGCGCGGACAGGAACACTGAAGCTTTCTTT. Its translation is CASADRNTEAFF.

CDR3 region: CASSPGLTKHTDTQYF. For the CDR3, the DNA is TGTGCCAGCAGCCCGGGACTCACGAAACACACAGATACGCAGTATTTT. The chain recombines TRBV27 with TRBJ2-3; possible D gene TRBD2, 6 bases. CDR3 length equals 16 residues. V lost 6 bases to trimming and J lost 2 bases, with 18 bases between them. Germline V CDR1 and CDR2: MNHEY, SMNVEV (reference sequence).

The chain combines TRBV9 with TRBJ2-5; the D gene is possibly TRBD2 (5 bases). This CDR3 is 18 amino acids long. V lost 0 bases and J 5 bases, leaving 23 bases between the germline ends. The germline gives CDR1 SGDLS, CDR2 YYNGEE. This CDR3 is CASSVVPATTHGEETQYF. CDR3 nucleotide sequence: TGTGCCAGCAGCGTAGTTCCTGCGACGACCCATGGGGAGGAGACCCAGTACTTC.

The chain is built from TRBV30 and TRBJ2-7; 7 bases line up with TRBD2. J lost 5 bases, V lost 2 bases, and 9 bases had no gene match. The germline gives CDR1 GTSNPN, CDR2 SVGIG (reference sequence). CDR3 length: 14 amino acids. DNA for the CDR3: TGTGCCTGGAGTTTTCAAGCGGGGCCCCACGAGCAGTACTTC. As protein: CAWSFQAGPHEQYF.

The chain combines TRBV9 with TRBJ1-1, with D perhaps TRBD1 (6 bases). The CDR3 runs 14 residues. Trimming pared 3 bases from V and 4 bases from J, leaving 13 bases between. Germline V lookup: CDR1 SGDLS, CDR2 YYNGEE. The CDR3 nucleotides are TGTGCCAGCAGCGAAGCAACAGGGTTCACTGAAGCTTTCTTT. It yields the protein CASSEATGFTEAFF.

J is TRBJ1-5 and V is TRBV9; D might be TRBD1 (5 bases). CDR3 length equals 12 residues. V was trimmed by 7 bases and J by 9 bases, leaving 14 bases between them. Germline CDR1 SGDLS, CDR2 YYNGEE. The CDR3 loop reads CASSLDGGPQHF. DNA for the CDR3: TGTGCCAGCTCGCTCGACGGGGGGCCCCAGCATTTT.

The V call is TRBV28, the J call TRBJ1-2; unclear D gene. V was pared by 3 bases and J by 4 bases, with 15 bases between. Germline CDR1 reads MDHEN; CDR2 reads SYDVKM. The CDR3 contains 15 residues. The CDR3 DNA sequence: TGTGCCAGCAGTTTTTTTCGGGAACACTCCTATGGCTACACCTTC. The encoded protein is CASSFFREHSYGYTF.

In DNA, the CDR3 is TGTGCCACCCGAAGCGGGAGCGACACCGGGGAGCTGTTTTTT. It encodes CATRSGSDTGELFF. This chain links TRBV10-3 with TRBJ2-2; 8 bases align to TRBD2. Germline CDR1 and CDR2: ENHRY and SYGVKD. The CDR3 runs 14 residues. With 10 bases clipped from V and 3 bases from J, the junction kept 7 bases outside the gene matches.

V and J are TRBV7-3 and TRBJ2-5; 7 nucleotides line up with TRBD2. There are 16 residues in the CDR3. Germline V gene data show CDR1 as SGHTA and CDR2 as FQGTGA. J was trimmed by 2 bases and V by 5 bases; bases with no gene match: 11. As DNA, the CDR3 is TGTGCCAGCAGCCGAACACCTGGGACTACACAAGAGACCCAGTACTTC. The encoded protein is CASSRTPGTTQETQYF. Full variable domain (rest looked up from reference TRBV7-3 and TRBJ2-5): GAGVSQTPSNKVTEKGKYVELRCDPISGHTALYWYRQSLGQGPEFLIYFQGTGAADDSGLPNDRFFAVRPEGSVSTLKIQRTERGDSAVYLCASSRTPGTTQETQYFGPGTRLLVL.

The gene calls are TRBV3-1 (or the pseudogene TRBV3-2) and TRBJ1-2; 7 positions match TRBD1. With 3 bases clipped from V and 5 bases from J, the junction kept 12 bases outside the gene matches. CDR1 is LGHDT, CDR2 YNNKEL, per germline (reference sequence). The CDR3 runs 16 residues. CDR3 region: CASSQGPLGGNYGYTF. As DNA, the CDR3 is TGTGCCAGCAGCCAGGGTCCCTTAGGGGGCAATTATGGCTACACCTTC.